The source of this T cell receptor beta chain is a study of T cells after yellow fever vaccination. Study in general: Low-cell-number fractions were prepared with SMART-Seq v4 Ultra Low Input.

TCRdb re-called the 5' RACE reads with MiXCR, one entry per CDR3 protein. The sample lists a few hundred thousand distinct CDR3 sequences, around 4.1% occurring once. Findings and limits, study-wide: Once the booster was given, most primary-vaccination clones reappeared, at about 97% for CD4 and approximately 88% for CD8. Contaminants from the bulk population, in the form of abundant clonotypes, could be found in FACS-sorted repertoires. Only a small proportion of the clonotypes turned up in both the CD4 and the CD8 compartments, likely arising from convergent recombination.

About this clonotype: The antigen is undetermined.

Specimen: PBMCs, collected 5 days after the yellow fever booster vaccination. This TCR derives from a man in his late teens or twenties who received the YFV17D yellow fever vaccine.

As DNA, the CDR3 is TGTGCCAGCAGCTTAGTCACTGAAGTTCGGGACGAGCAGTTCTTC. As protein: CASSLVTEVRDEQFF. The chain employs TRBV11-1 and TRBJ2-1; D tentatively fits TRBD1 or TRBD2 (5 bases each). Trimming left V 1 base short and J 10 bases short, with 17 bases between. The CDR3 is 15 amino acids. The germline V gene has CDR1 SGHAT and CDR2 FQDESV (reference sequence).